The clone carrying this T cell receptor beta chain came up many times. What it binds is not known. The CDR3 contains 15 residues. Germline V CDR1 and CDR2: MNHNS, SASEGT. V lost 5 bases to trimming and J lost 3 bases, with 16 bases between them. In building TCR beta libraries, iRepertoire HTBI primers were used together with Arm-PCR of CDR3 regions. MiXCR, run by TCRdb on the multiplex PCR reads, gives a single entry per CDR3 protein. The sample has around 400,000 distinct CDR3 sequences, about 23% seen once. This entry belongs to a study of regulatory T cells in long-lasting Graves disease. Study observations and caveats: Preferential use of TRBV28, TRBJ1-2 and TRBJ2-5 was seen in persistent disease.

Time point indicated: persistent/refractory GD, antithyroid drugs over 5 years with positive TRAb. Preparation of the TCR library used RNA extracted from PBMCs. As a group, patients came from one endocrinology department in Xi'an, China. Nine milliliters of peripheral blood were drawn into EDTA tubes. The chain employs TRBV6-1 and TRBJ1-1; D gene uncertain. This sample comprised peripheral blood mononuclear cells (PBMCs), obtained when the disease was refractory, from a patient treated with antithyroid drugs. The TCR originated in a woman aged 40 to 49 with Graves disease. This CDR3 is CASSPRVGYDTEAFF. For the CDR3, the DNA is TGTGCCAGCAGTCCCCGGGTAGGGTACGACACTGAAGCTTTCTTT.